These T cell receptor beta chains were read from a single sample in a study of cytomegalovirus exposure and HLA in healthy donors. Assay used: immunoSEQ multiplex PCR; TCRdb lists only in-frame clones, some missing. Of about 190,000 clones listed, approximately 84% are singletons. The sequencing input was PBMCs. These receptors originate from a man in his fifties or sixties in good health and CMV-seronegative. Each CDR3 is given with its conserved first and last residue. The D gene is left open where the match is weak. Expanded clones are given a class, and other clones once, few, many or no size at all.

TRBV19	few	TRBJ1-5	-	TGTGCCAGTAGTATTAAAAATCAGCCCCAGCATTTT	CASSIKNQPQHF
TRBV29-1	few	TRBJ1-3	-	TGCAGCGCTAGGGGCGCCACTGGAAACACCATATATTTT	CSARGATGNTIYF
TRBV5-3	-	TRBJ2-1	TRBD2	TGTGCCAGAAGCTTGACTAGCGGGGAGCAGTTCTTC	CARSLTSGEQFF
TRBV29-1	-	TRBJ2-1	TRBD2	TGCAGCGTTGCCCGGGGAAGCGGGGGCTACAATGAGCAGTTCTTC	CSVARGSGGYNEQFF
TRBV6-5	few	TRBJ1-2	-	TGTGCCAGCAGTCAGCAGGACAAGGCTGGCTACACCTTC	CASSQQDKAGYTF
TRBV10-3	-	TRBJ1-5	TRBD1	TGTGCCATCAGCCCGACAGGGGACAATCAGCCCCAGCATTTT	CAISPTGDNQPQHF
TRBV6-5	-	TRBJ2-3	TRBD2	TGTGCCAGCAGTTCGCCTCAGCGGGGGGGTATGAATACGCAGTATTTT	CASSSPQRGGMNTQYF
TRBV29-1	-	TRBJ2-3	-	TGCAGCGTTATACAGGGTGCAGATACGCAGTATTTT	CSVIQGADTQYF
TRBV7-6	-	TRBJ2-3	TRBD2	TGTGCCAGCAGCCCCCTCCTAGCGGGGGGGCCATATACGCAGTATTTT	CASSPLLAGGPYTQYF
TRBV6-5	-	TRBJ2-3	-	TGTGCCAGCAGAACGACGGTCGGAGGGAGCACGCAGTATTTT	CASRTTVGGSTQYF